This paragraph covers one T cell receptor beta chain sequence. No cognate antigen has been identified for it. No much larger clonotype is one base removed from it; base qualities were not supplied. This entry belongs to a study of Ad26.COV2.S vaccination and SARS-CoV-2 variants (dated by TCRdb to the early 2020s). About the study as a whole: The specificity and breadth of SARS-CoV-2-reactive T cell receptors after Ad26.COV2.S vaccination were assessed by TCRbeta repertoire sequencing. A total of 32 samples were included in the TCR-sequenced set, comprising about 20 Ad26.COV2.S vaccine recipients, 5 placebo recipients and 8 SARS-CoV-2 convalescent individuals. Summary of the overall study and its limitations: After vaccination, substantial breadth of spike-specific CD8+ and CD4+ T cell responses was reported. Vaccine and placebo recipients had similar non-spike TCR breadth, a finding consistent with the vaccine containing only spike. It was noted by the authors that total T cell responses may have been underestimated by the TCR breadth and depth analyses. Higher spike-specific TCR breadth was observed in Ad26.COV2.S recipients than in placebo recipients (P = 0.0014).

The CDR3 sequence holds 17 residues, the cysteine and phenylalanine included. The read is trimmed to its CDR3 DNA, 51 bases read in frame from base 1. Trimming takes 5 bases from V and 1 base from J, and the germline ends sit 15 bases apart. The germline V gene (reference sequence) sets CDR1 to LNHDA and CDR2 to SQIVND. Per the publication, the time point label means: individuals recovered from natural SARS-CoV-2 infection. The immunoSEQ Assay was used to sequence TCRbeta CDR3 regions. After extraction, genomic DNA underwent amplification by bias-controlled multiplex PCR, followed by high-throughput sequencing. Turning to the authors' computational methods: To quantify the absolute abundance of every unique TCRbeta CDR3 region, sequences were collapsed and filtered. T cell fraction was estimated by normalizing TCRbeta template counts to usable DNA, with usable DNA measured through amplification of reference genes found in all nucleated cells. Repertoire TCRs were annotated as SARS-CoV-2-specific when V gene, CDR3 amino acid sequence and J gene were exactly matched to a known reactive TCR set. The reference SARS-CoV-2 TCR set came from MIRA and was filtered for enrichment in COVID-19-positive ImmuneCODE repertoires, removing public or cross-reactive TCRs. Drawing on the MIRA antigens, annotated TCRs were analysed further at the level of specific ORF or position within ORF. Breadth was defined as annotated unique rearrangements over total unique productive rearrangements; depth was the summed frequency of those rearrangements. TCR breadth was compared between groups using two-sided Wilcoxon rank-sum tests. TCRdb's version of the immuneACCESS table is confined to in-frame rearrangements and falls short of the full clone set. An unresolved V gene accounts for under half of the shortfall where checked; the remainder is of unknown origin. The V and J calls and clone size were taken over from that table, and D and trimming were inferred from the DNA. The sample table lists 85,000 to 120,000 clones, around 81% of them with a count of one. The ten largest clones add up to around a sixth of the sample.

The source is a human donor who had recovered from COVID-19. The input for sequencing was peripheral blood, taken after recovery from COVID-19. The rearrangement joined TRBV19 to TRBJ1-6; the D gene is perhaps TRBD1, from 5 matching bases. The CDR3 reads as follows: CASSSPPGGSYNSPLHF. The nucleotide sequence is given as TGTGCCAGTAGTTCCCCCCCGGGGGGGTCCTATAATTCACCCCTCCACTTT. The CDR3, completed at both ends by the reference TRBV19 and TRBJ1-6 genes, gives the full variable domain DGGITQSPKYLFRKEGQNVTLSCEQNLNHDAMYWYRQDPGQGLRLIYYSQIVNDFQKGDIAEGYSVSREKKESFPLTVTSAQKNPTAFYLCASSSPPGGSYNSPLHFGNGTRLTVT.